These T cell receptor beta chains were read from a single sample in a study of T cells in Graves' hyperthyroidism and ophthalmopathy. TCRdb passed the multiplex PCR reads through MiXCR, listing each CDR3 protein once. This table has hundreds of thousands of distinct CDR3 sequences, 20% to 25% appearing once. The sequenced sample was blood. These receptors were obtained from a man aged 25-40 years with Graves' ophthalmopathy. CDR3s include the opening cysteine and the closing phenylalanine or tryptophan. Fields, in order: clone size, D gene, V gene, CDR3 length, J gene, CDR3 DNA, CDR3 protein. A D gene is named only where the DNA matches it firmly. Some rows mark clone size as missing; the rest say once, few, many or name a class of expanded clone.

many	-	TRBV12-3/TRBV12-4	14	TRBJ1-2	TGTGCCAGCACCATCACGGGGGTTAACTATGGCTACACCTTC	CASTITGVNYGYTF
once	TRBD2	TRBV6-1	15	TRBJ2-7	TGTGCCAGCAGCCCCCGAGCGGGAGTTACCTACGAGCAGTACTTC	CASSPRAGVTYEQYF
-	TRBD1	TRBV3-1	16	TRBJ2-3	TGTGCCAGCAGTCCAAGGGGGCAATCGAACACAGATACGCAGTATTTT	CASSPRGQSNTDTQYF
many	-	TRBV12-3/TRBV12-4	14	TRBJ1-1	TGTGCCAGCAGCCACGGGACGGCGAACACTGAAGCTTTCTTT	CASSHGTANTEAFF
-	TRBD2	TRBV2	15	TRBJ2-3	TGTGCCAGCACCGATATAGCGGGAAACACAGATACGCAGTATTTT	CASTDIAGNTDTQYF
-	-	TRBV6-2/TRBV6-3	14	TRBJ1-5	TGTGCCAGCAGCTGGGACGCGGCTCGTCAGCCCCAGCATTTT	CASSWDAARQPQHF
few	-	TRBV20-1	14	TRBJ2-2	TGCAGTGCTTCGAAGAGACTGAACACCGGGGAGCTGTTTTTT	CSASKRLNTGELFF
few	TRBD1	TRBV5-4	16	TRBJ2-3	TGTGCCAGCGGGGACTTCCCGGGACAGGGTGACGATACGCAGTATTTT	CASGDFPGQGDDTQYF
-	TRBD1	TRBV12-3/TRBV12-4	14	TRBJ2-7	TGTGCCAGCAGTTTAGCGGGACAGGGGACCGAGCAGTACTTC	CASSLAGQGTEQYF
many	-	TRBV12-3/TRBV12-4	13	TRBJ2-7	TGTGCCAGCAGTTCCCAGGACCTTTACGAGCAGTACTTC	CASSSQDLYEQYF
few	-	TRBV5-1	14	TRBJ1-4	TGCGCCAGCAGCTTGCGGGGGGGGAATGAAAAACTGTTTTTT	CASSLRGGNEKLFF
many	TRBD1	TRBV30	11	TRBJ1-2	TGTGCCTGGGGACAGGGAGGCGGCTACACCTTC	CAWGQGGGYTF
few	-	TRBV27	18	TRBJ2-1	TGTGCCAGCAGTTCCTACCCCATTAGCGGAAGCTCCTACAATGAGCAGTTCTTC	CASSSYPISGSSYNEQFF
many	-	TRBV7-2	15	TRBJ2-1	TGTGCCAGCAGCTTACGGCACGGCAGATACAATGAGCAGTTCTTC	CASSLRHGRYNEQFF
-	-	TRBV27	12	TRBJ2-3	TGTGCCAGCAGTTATAACACAGATACGCAGTATTTT	CASSYNTDTQYF
few	-	TRBV11-2	14	TRBJ2-2	TGTGCCAGCAAGAAGGAGACTAACACCGGGGAGCTGTTTTTT	CASKKETNTGELFF
many	-	TRBV3-1	13	TRBJ2-1	TGTGCCAGCACCTCGGACGAGTACAATGAGCAGTTCTTC	CASTSDEYNEQFF
many	-	TRBV18	13	TRBJ1-1	TGTGCCAGCTCGGGGGGAGTCGACACTGAAGCTTTCTTT	CASSGGVDTEAFF
many	-	TRBV20-1	12	TRBJ1-1	TGCAGTGCTAGTTTCATGAACACTGAAGCTTTCTTT	CSASFMNTEAFF
many	-	TRBV7-9	12	TRBJ2-7	TGTGCCAGCAGCTTAGAGGGGGGGCAGCAGTACTTC	CASSLEGGQQYF
-	-	TRBV19	14	TRBJ1-5	TGTGCCAGTACCCACAGTTATAGCAATCAGCCCCAGCATTTT	CASTHSYSNQPQHF
few	TRBD2	TRBV5-1	16	TRBJ2-7	TGCGCCAGCAGCCCCACCCAAACGGGAGGGCCCTACGAGCAGTACTTC	CASSPTQTGGPYEQYF
many	TRBD1	TRBV3-1	14	TRBJ1-1	TGTGCCAGCAGCCAAGGGACAGGGCTATCTGAAGCTTTCTTT	CASSQGTGLSEAFF
-	TRBD2	TRBV5-1	16	TRBJ2-5	TGCGCCAGCAGCTGGACTAGCGGGAGTAATCCGGAGACCCAGTACTTC	CASSWTSGSNPETQYF
-	TRBD2	TRBV9	14	TRBJ2-1	TGTGCCGGATCCACCGGGACTAGTAATAATGAGCAGTTCTTC	CAGSTGTSNNEQFF
-	-	TRBV6-6	15	TRBJ2-1	TGTGCCAGCAGTTACTCGAGGCAGGATTACAATGAGCAGTTCTTC	CASSYSRQDYNEQFF
-	-	TRBV6-2/TRBV6-3	18	TRBJ2-1	TGTGCCAGCAGTATAGGACTAAGCGGGATGAAGGGGGCCAATGAGCAGTTCTTC	CASSIGLSGMKGANEQFF
many	TRBD2	TRBV6-6	17	TRBJ2-5	TGTGCCAGCAGTTACCCCCGACTAGCGGGAGGGGGAGAGACCCAGTACTTC	CASSYPRLAGGGETQYF
few	-	TRBV6-9	14	TRBJ2-5	TGTGCCAGCAGTTACCTGGAGGGGGAAGAGACCCAGTACTTC	CASSYLEGEETQYF
-	-	TRBV7-8	15	TRBJ2-7	TGTGCCAGCAGCCCTGATATCTTTCGGGCGGGGGAGCAGTACTTC	CASSPDIFRAGEQYF
many	-	TRBV3-1	15	TRBJ2-7	TGTGCCAGCAGCCAAGGACAAGGCGGAGGCTACGAGCAGTACTTC	CASSQGQGGGYEQYF
few	-	TRBV7-9	14	TRBJ2-7	TGTGCCAGCAGCTCGAGTGGCGGTCCCGGGGAGCAGTACTTC	CASSSSGGPGEQYF
many	-	TRBV30	14	TRBJ2-7	TGTGCCTGGAGTGTAGGTGGGAGTATCTACGAGCAGTACTTC	CAWSVGGSIYEQYF
-	-	TRBV19	15	TRBJ1-1	TGTGCCAGTAGTATAGGCCGGAGGCAGGACACTGAAGCTTTCTTT	CASSIGRRQDTEAFF
many	TRBD1	TRBV27	13	TRBJ2-5	TGTGCCAGCAGCGCGGACAGGAAAGAGACCCAGTACTTC	CASSADRKETQYF
-	TRBD1	TRBV5-4	15	TRBJ2-1	TGTGCCAGCAGCCTGACAGGGACCGGCGTCAATGAGCAGTTCTTC	CASSLTGTGVNEQFF
many	TRBD2	TRBV30	14	TRBJ2-7	TGTGCCTGGAAGATTAGCGGGATCCCCTACGAGCAGTACTTC	CAWKISGIPYEQYF
many	TRBD2	TRBV11-2	21	TRBJ2-5	TGTGCCAGCAGCTCTCCAACTACCGGGACTAGCGGGAGTCGGAGGGGGGAGACCCAGTACTTC	CASSSPTTGTSGSRRGETQYF
few	TRBD1	TRBV28	19	TRBJ1-5	TGTGCCAGCAGACTCACCTGGACAGGGTCCTTGAGGGAGGCTCAGCCCCAGCATTTT	CASRLTWTGSLREAQPQHF
-	-	TRBV18	14	TRBJ2-7	TGTGCCAGCTCACCCGTAGCGGAGGTCTACGAGCAGTACTTC	CASSPVAEVYEQYF
-	-	TRBV27	14	TRBJ2-7	TGTGCCAGCAGTTTATTAGTTGGTGACGACGAGCAGTACTTC	CASSLLVGDDEQYF
-	-	TRBV4-2	15	TRBJ1-1	TGTGCCAGCAGCCAAGATATGAGGGGGAACACTGAAGCTTTCTTT	CASSQDMRGNTEAFF
-	TRBD2	TRBV19	17	TRBJ2-2	TGTGCCAGTAGTATAGTAGGCGGGGGAACGAACACCGGGGAGCTGTTTTTT	CASSIVGGGTNTGELFF
many	TRBD2	TRBV13	18	TRBJ2-3	TGTGCCAGCAGCTTAAGGAGTAGCGGGAGGCTTAGCACAGATACGCAGTATTTT	CASSLRSSGRLSTDTQYF
few	-	TRBV11-3	15	TRBJ1-4	TGTGCCAGCAGCTTAGACCGGGATACGAATGAAAAACTGTTTTTT	CASSLDRDTNEKLFF
many	-	TRBV11-2	15	TRBJ2-1	TGTGCCAGCAGCCGGACTGGGACCGCCGTCAATGAGCAGTTCTTC	CASSRTGTAVNEQFF
many	-	TRBV2	14	TRBJ2-4	TGTGCCAGCAGTGAAGCAGTAGCCAAAAACATTCAGTACTTC	CASSEAVAKNIQYF
many	-	TRBV28	15	TRBJ1-5	TGTGCCAGCAGTTCCAGCAAAAGAGGGCATCAGCCCCAGCATTTT	CASSSSKRGHQPQHF
many	-	TRBV5-1	16	TRBJ2-1	TGCGCCAGCAGCTTGGCCAGGGGAGACTCTTTCAATGAGCAGTTCTTC	CASSLARGDSFNEQFF
-	-	TRBV12-3/TRBV12-4	13	TRBJ2-1	TGTGCCAGCAGTTTCCGGGGCCCTGGGGAGCAGTTCTTC	CASSFRGPGEQFF
-	-	TRBV7-2	14	TRBJ2-3	TGTGCCAGCAGCTTCCGGGACGGCACAGATACGCAGTATTTT	CASSFRDGTDTQYF
-	TRBD1	TRBV6-2/TRBV6-3	14	TRBJ2-7	TGTGCCAGCAGTTCCGCGGACAGGGATAACGAGCAGTACTTC	CASSSADRDNEQYF